This T cell receptor (beta chain) was identified in a study of Ad26.COV2.S vaccination and SARS-CoV-2 variants. On the study more broadly: Trial arm assignment for the donor was COV1001 Ad26.COV2.S. Intramuscularly, Ad26.COV2.S was given either once or twice, 56 days apart. Overall study findings and caveats: Greater spike-specific TCR breadth was seen in vaccine recipients than in placebo recipients. Analyses of TCR breadth and depth may have underestimated total T cell responses.

As regards this clone: Its antigen remains unknown.

Specified treatment: approximately 18 received Ad26.COV2.S at low or high dose, single or two shots; 5 received placebo; per-sample allocation not given. Sampling happened 63 days after the first vaccine or placebo injection. The table came from immunoSEQ multiplex PCR; TCRdb's copy has only in-frame clones and leaves some out. The sample includes a few hundred thousand clones, roughly 90% of them seen just once. This clonotype was sampled from a person between 18 and 60 years old who received the Ad26.COV2.S COVID-19 vaccine or a placebo. Material: peripheral blood, obtained in a trial of Ad26.COV2.S vaccine versus placebo.

CDR3 in DNA: TGTGCCAGCAGCCGGGACAGGGGTGAAAAACTGTTTTTT. Translation gives CASSRDRGEKLFF. The chain joins TRBV12-3 or TRBV12-4 to TRBJ1-4, with 10 bases aligning to TRBD1. V trimming: 6 bases; J trimming: 7 bases; junction bases outside the gene matches: 2. The CDR3 totals 13 residues.